This T cell receptor beta chain was profiled in a study of beta chain features in type 1 diabetes. Study background: Roughly 110,000,000 sorted cells were examined across all samples. Regarding the study as a whole: Type 1 diabetes patients showed a moderate but significant shortening of TCRB CDR3s in all four CD4+ subsets.

This CDR3 is built from 16 residues. Trimming took 0 bases from V and 5 from J, leaving 15 bases between them. Germline lookup yields CDR1 LGHNA and CDR2 YSLEER. CD4+ naive, central memory, regulatory and stem cell-like memory cells were sorted via CD45RO/CCR7/CD25/CD127/CD95/CD27. A word on this clone: Its target is unknown.

Reverse transcription of all isolated RNA meant that expressed TCRB transcripts were sequenced. Repertoires were generated with immunoSEQ multiplex PCR, while TCRdb's copy carries only in-frame clones and drops some. The table has about 340,000 clones, less than 10% seen once. This TCR was sampled from a woman under 30 in good health. Material: central memory CD4+ T cells from blood. V and J are TRBV4-3 and TRBJ2-3; weak D call: TRBD1 (7 bases). The CDR3 region is CASSQDLRQGGDTQYF. The DNA of the CDR3 is TGCGCCAGCAGCCAAGATCTTCGGCAGGGGGGAGATACGCAGTATTTT.